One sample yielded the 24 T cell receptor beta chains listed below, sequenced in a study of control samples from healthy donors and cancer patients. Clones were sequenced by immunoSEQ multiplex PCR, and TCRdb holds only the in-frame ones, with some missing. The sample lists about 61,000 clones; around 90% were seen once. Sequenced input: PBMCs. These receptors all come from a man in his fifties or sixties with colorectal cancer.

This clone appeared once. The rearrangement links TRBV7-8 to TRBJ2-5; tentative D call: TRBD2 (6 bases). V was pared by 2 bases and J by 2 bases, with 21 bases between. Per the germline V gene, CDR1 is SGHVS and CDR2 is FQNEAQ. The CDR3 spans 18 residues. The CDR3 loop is CASSLKGTGPRPQETQYF. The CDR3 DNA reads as TGTGCCAGCAGCTTAAAGGGGACTGGACCTCGACCTCAAGAGACCCAGTACTTC.

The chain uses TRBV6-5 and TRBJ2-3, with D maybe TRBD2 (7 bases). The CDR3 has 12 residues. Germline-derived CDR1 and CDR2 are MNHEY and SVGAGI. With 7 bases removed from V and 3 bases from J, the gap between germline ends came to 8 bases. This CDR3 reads CASKGGTDTQYF. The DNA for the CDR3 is TGTGCCAGCAAGGGGGGGACAGATACGCAGTATTTT.

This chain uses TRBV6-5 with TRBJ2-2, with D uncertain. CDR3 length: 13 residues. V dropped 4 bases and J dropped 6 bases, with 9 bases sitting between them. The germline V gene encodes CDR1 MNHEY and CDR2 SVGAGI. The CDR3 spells CASSSVRPGELFF. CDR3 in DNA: TGTGCCAGCAGTTCGGTCCGGCCCGGGGAGCTGTTTTTT.

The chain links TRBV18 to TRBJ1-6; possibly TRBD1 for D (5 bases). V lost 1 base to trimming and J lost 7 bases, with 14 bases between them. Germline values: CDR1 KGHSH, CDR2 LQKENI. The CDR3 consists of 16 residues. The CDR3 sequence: CASSPLGQGGNSPLHF. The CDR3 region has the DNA TGTGCCAGCTCACCACTTGGGCAGGGTGGAAATTCACCCCTCCACTTT.

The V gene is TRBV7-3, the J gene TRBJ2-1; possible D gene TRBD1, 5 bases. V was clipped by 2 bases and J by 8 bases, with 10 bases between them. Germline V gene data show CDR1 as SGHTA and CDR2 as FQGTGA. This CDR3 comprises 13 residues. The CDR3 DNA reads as TGTGCCAGCAGCTTACAGGGCAGCGATGAGCAGTTCTTC. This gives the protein CASSLQGSDEQFF.

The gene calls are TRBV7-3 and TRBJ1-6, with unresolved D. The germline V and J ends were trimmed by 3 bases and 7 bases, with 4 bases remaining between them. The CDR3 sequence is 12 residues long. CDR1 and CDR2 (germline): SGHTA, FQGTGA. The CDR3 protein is CASSLGNSPLHF. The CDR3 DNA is TGTGCCAGCAGCTTGGGAAATTCACCCCTCCACTTT.

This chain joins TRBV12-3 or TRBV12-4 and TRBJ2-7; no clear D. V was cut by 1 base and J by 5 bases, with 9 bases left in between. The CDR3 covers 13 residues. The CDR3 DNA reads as TGTGCCAGCAGTTTAGTCCGACGGGACGAGCAGTACTTC. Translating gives CASSLVRRDEQYF.

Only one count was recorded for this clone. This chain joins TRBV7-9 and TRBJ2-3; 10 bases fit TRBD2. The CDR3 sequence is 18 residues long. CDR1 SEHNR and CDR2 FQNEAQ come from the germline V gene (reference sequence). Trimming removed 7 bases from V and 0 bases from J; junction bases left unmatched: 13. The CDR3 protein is CASTGLAEILRSTDTQYF. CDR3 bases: TGTGCCAGCACCGGACTAGCGGAGATACTCCGTAGCACAGATACGCAGTATTTT.

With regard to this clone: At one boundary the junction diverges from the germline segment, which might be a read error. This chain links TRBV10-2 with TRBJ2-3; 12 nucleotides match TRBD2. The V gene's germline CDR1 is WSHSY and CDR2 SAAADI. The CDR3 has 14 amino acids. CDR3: CASGPQPSGGGMGF. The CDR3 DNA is TGCGCCAGCGGCCCCCAACCTAGCGGGGGGGGGATGGGCTTT.

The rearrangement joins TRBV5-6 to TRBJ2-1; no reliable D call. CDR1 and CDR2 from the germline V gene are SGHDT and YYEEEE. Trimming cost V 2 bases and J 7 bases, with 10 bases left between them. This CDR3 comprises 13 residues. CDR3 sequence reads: CASSFGLQNEQFF. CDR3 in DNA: TGTGCCAGCAGCTTTGGCCTACAAAATGAGCAGTTCTTC. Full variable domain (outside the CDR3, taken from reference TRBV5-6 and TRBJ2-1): DAGVTQSPTHLIKTRGQQVTLRCSPKSGHDTVSWYQQALGQGPQFIFQYYEEEERQRGNFPDRFSGHQFPNYSSELNVNALLLGDSALYLCASSFGLQNEQFFGPGTRLTVL.

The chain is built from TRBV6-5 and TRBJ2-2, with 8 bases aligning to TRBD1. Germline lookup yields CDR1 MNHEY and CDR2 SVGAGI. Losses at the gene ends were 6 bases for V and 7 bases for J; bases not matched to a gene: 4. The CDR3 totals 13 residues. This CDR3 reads CASRAGGGGELFF. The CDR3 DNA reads TGTGCCAGCAGGGCAGGGGGCGGCGGGGAGCTGTTTTTT.

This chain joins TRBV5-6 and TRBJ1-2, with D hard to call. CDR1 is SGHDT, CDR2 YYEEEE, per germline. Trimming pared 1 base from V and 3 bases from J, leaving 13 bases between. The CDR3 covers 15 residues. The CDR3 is CASSLLGNGHYGYTF. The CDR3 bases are TGTGCCAGCAGCTTGTTGGGAAATGGCCACTATGGCTACACCTTC.

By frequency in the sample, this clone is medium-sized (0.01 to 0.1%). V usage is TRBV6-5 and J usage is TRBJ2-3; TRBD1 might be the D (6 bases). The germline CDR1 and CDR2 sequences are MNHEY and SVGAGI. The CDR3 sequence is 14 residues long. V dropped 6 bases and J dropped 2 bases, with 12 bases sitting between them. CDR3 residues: CASRPQGSTDTQYF. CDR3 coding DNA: TGTGCCAGCAGACCACAGGGTTCCACAGATACGCAGTATTTT.

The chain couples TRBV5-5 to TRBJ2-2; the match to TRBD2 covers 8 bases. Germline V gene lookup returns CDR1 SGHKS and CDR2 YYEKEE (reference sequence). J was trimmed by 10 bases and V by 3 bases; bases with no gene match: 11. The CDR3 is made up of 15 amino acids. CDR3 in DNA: TGTGCCAGCAGCTCGCCCGGGGGGGCCCGGGAGGAGCTGTTTTTT. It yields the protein CASSSPGGAREELFF. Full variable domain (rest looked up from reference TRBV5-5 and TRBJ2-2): DAGVTQSPTHLIKTRGQQVTLRCSPISGHKSVSWYQQVLGQGPQFIFQYYEKEERGRGNFPDRFSARQFPNYSSELNVNALLLGDSALYLCASSSPGGAREELFFGEGSRLTVL.

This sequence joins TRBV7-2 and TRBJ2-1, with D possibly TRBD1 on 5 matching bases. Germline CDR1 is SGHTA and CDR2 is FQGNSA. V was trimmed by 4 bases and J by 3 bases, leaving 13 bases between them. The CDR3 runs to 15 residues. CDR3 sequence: CASSSSWGVYNEQFF. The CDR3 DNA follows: TGTGCCAGCAGCTCGTCCTGGGGCGTCTACAATGAGCAGTTCTTC.

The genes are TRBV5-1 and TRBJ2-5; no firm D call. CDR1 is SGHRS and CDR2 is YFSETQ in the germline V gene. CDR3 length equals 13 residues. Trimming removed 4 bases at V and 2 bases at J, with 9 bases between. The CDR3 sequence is CASSPLTQETQYF. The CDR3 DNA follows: TGCGCCAGCAGCCCCTTGACACAAGAGACCCAGTACTTC.

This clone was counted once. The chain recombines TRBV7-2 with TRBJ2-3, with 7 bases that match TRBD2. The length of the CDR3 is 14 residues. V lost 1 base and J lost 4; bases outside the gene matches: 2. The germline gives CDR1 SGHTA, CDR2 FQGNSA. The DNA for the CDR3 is TGTGCCAGCAGCTTAGTTGGGGGGGCAGATACGCAGTATTTT. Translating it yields CASSLVGGADTQYF.

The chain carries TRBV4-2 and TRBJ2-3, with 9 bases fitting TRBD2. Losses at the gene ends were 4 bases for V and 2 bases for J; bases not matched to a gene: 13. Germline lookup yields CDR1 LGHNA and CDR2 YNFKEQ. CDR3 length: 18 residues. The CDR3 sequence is CASSRSGSGGLPTDTQYF. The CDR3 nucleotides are TGTGCCAGCAGCCGGTCGGGGAGCGGGGGGCTTCCCACAGATACGCAGTATTTT.

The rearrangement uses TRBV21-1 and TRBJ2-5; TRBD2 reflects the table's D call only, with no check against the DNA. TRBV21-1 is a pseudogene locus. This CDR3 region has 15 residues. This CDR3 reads CASSDPWGVRETQYF. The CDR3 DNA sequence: TGTGCCAGCAGCGACCCGTGGGGGGTGCGGGAGACCCAGTACTTC.

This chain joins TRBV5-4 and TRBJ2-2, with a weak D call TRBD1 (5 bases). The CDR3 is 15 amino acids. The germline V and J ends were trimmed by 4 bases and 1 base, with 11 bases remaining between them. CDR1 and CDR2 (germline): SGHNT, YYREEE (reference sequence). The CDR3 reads CASSKGAMNTGELFF. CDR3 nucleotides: TGTGCCAGCAGCAAAGGGGCCATGAACACCGGGGAGCTGTTTTTT. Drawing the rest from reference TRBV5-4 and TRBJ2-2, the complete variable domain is ETGVTQSPTHLIKTRGQQVTLRCSSQSGHNTVSWYQQALGQGPQFIFQYYREEENGRGNFPPRFSGLQFPNYSSELNVNALELDDSALYLCASSKGAMNTGELFFGEGSRLTVL.

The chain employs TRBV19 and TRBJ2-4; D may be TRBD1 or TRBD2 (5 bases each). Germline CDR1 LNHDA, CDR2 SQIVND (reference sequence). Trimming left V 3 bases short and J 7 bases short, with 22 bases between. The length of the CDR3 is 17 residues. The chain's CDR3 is CASSIRAGFEGRNIQYF. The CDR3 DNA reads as TGTGCCAGTAGTATTAGGGCAGGGTTCGAGGGAAGGAACATTCAGTACTTC.

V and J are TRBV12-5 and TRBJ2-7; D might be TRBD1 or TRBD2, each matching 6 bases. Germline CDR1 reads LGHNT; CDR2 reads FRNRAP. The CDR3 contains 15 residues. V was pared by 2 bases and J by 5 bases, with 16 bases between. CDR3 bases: TGTGCTAGTGGTTTGCCCCGAGCCGGGGGCGACGAGCAGTACTTC. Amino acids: CASGLPRAGGDEQYF. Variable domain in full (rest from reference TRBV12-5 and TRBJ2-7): DARVTQTPRHKVTEMGQEVTMRCQPILGHNTVFWYRQTMMQGLELLAYFRNRAPLDDSGMPKDRFSAEMPDATLATLKIQPSEPRDSAVYFCASGLPRAGGDEQYFGPGTRLTVT.

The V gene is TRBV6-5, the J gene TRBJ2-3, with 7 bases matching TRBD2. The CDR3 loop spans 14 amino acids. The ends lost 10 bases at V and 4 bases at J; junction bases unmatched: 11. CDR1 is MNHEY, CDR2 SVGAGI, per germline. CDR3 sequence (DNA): TGTGCCACCTACTCCGGGGGGAGGGCAGATACGCAGTATTTT. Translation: CATYSGGRADTQYF.

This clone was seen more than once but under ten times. The CDR3 nucleotides are TGTGCCATCAGTACCCTCTCAGGTCTATCGGGATCACCCCTCCACTTT. This translates into CAISTLSGLSGSPLHF. The V and J genes are TRBV10-3 and TRBJ1-6; D gene unclear. The germline CDR1 and CDR2 sequences are ENHRY and SYGVKD. The CDR3 spans 16 residues. The V gene lost 5 bases and the J gene lost 10 bases, with 21 bases spanning the gap.